This TCR beta chain was identified in a study of early T cells in non-severe SARS-CoV-2 infection. Trimming took 5 bases from V and 2 from J; bases not matched to a gene: 8. Germline CDR1 SGHAT, CDR2 FQNNGV. This CDR3 contains 16 residues. TCRdb ran MiXCR on the 5' RACE reads and lists one entry per CDR3 protein. The sample lists 40,000 to 55,000 distinct CDR3 sequences; under 4.5% were seen once. This clonotype has a count of ten or more. This TCR was sampled from an adult who was a healthcare worker with PCR-confirmed SARS-CoV-2 infection or an uninfected control (not recorded which). The chain joins TRBV11-2 to TRBJ2-5; TRBD2 matches 10 bases. The sample was whole blood. CDR3 DNA: TGTGCCAGCAGCCCCGGACTAGCGGTCGTGCAAGAGACCCAGTACTTC. It translates to CASSPGLAVVQETQYF.